A selection of T cell receptor beta chains follows, all from one sample in a study of OX40 agonist ivuxolimab in advanced cancers. Using immunoSEQ multiplex PCR, the repertoire was profiled, and TCRdb retains in-frame clones only, with some absent. The table lists under 95,000 clones, roughly 83% of them singletons. The starting material was CD4+ or CD8+ T cells sorted from blood, obtained in a trial of the OX40 agonist ivuxolimab. The receptor source for this set is an adult with an advanced solid tumor such as melanoma, head and neck, liver or kidney cancer. The CDR3 runs from the conserved cysteine through the conserved F or W. Each record gives: D gene, J gene, V gene, CDR3 DNA, CDR3 protein. The D gene is left open where the match is weak.

d_call: .
j_call: TRBJ2-1
v_call: TRBV2
cdr3_nt: TGTGCCAGCAGCTGGGACCCGCAGGGTGAGCAGTTCTTC
cdr3_aa: CASSWDPQGEQFF

d_call: .
j_call: TRBJ2-1
v_call: TRBV21-1
cdr3_nt: TGTGCCAGCAACTTAACTAGCGGGAGGGCCCTCAGCAATGAGCAGTTCTTC
cdr3_aa: CASNLTSGRALSNEQFF

d_call: .
j_call: TRBJ1-1
v_call: TRBV4-1
cdr3_nt: TGCGCCAGCAGCCAAGCGTCTAGACTCCGAATGAACACTGAAGCTTTCTTT
cdr3_aa: CASSQASRLRMNTEAFF

d_call: TRBD2
j_call: TRBJ2-1
v_call: TRBV18
cdr3_nt: TGTGCCAGCTCACCATTGGGGAGGGATGAGCAGTTCTTC
cdr3_aa: CASSPLGRDEQFF

d_call: .
j_call: TRBJ1-2
v_call: TRBV6-6
cdr3_nt: TGTGCCAGCAGTTACACGACAGTAGGTGGCTATGGCTACACCTTC
cdr3_aa: CASSYTTVGGYGYTF

d_call: .
j_call: TRBJ2-3
v_call: TRBV7-2
cdr3_nt: TGTGCCAGCAGCTTTCAAGATACGCAGTATTTT
cdr3_aa: CASSFQDTQYF

d_call: TRBD2
j_call: TRBJ2-2
v_call: TRBV29-1
cdr3_nt: TGCAGCGTAGCCGGACTAGCGGGAGGGCCCGTCACCGGGGAGCTGTTTTTT
cdr3_aa: CSVAGLAGGPVTGELFF

d_call: .
j_call: TRBJ1-1
v_call: TRBV20-1
cdr3_nt: TGCAGTGCCCCAGGGGACACTGAAGCTTTCTTT
cdr3_aa: CSAPGDTEAFF

d_call: .
j_call: TRBJ1-2
v_call: TRBV5-4
cdr3_nt: TGTGCCAGCAGCGCCGGGGGGGACCTCTATGGCTACACCTTC
cdr3_aa: CASSAGGDLYGYTF

d_call: .
j_call: TRBJ2-5
v_call: TRBV11-3
cdr3_nt: TGTGCCAGCAGCCATACCGGGACCCCATCGTCCCAGTACTTC
cdr3_aa: CASSHTGTPSSQYF